Below, 12 T cell receptor beta chains from the same sample are listed, as sequenced in a study of post-analysis software for immune sequencing data. Study-wide results and limits: The study found TRBV5-6, TRBV5-1 and TRBV20-1 among 5 or 6 TRBV segments more frequent in patients than controls.

Included in the TCR beta cDNA libraries were unique molecular identifiers. TCRdb itself ran the PCR reads through MiXCR, one entry per CDR3 protein. Here the sample spans 650,000 to 850,000 distinct CDR3 sequences, under 60% being singletons. Antigens for these TCRs are unknown. Sequenced: blood. The origin of the receptors is a girl aged 10-17 years with multiple sclerosis.

V usage is TRBV27 and J usage is TRBJ2-7; 8 bases match TRBD2. CDR3 length: 15 residues. The V segment lost 2 bases and the J segment 2 bases; nucleotides outside the gene matches: 5. The germline gives CDR1 MNHEY, CDR2 SMNVEV (reference sequence). The DNA for the CDR3 is TGTGCCAGCAGTTTACTAGCGGGCACCGCCTACGAGCAGTACTTC. Its protein is CASSLLAGTAYEQYF.

This clonotype was counted between two and nine times. The chain recombines TRBV29-1 with TRBJ2-5, with 11 nucleotides matching TRBD1. Germline V gene sequence: CDR1 SQVTM, CDR2 ANQGSEA. This CDR3 has 13 amino acids. Trimming at V came to 6 bases and at J to 5 bases, leaving 5 bases not matched to a gene. CDR3 amino acids: CSVDRGRAETQYF. CDR3 bases: TGCAGCGTGGACAGGGGGCGCGCCGAGACCCAGTACTTC.

The chain couples TRBV7-9 to TRBJ2-3, with D perhaps given as TRBD1 or TRBD2 (5 bases each). Germline V lookup: CDR1 SEHNR, CDR2 FQNEAQ (reference sequence). V was trimmed by 3 bases and J by 8 bases, leaving 12 bases between them. The length of the CDR3 is 13 residues. CDR3 region: CASSFGGAVTQYF. The CDR3 nucleotides read TGTGCCAGCAGCTTTGGGGGAGCTGTTACGCAGTATTTT.

This sequence joins TRBV7-9 and TRBJ1-1; D is perhaps TRBD1 (5 bases). The CDR3 contains 16 residues. Trimming cost V 2 bases and J 1 base, with 14 bases left between them. CDR1 and CDR2 (germline): SEHNR, FQNEAQ (reference sequence). This CDR3 is CASSLIPPGTNTEAFF. Written as DNA, the CDR3 is TGTGCCAGCAGCTTAATCCCCCCAGGGACGAACACTGAAGCTTTCTTT.

This clonotype was observed a handful of times. The V call is TRBV28, the J call TRBJ1-1, with 10 bases aligning to TRBD1. Unmatched junction bases numbered 3, after V lost 8 bases and J lost 0 bases. Per germline, CDR1 MDHEN and CDR2 SYDVKM. The CDR3 runs 14 residues. DNA of the CDR3: TGTGCCAGCCGGGACAGGGGCATGAACACTGAAGCTTTCTTT. Amino acid sequence: CASRDRGMNTEAFF.

V is TRBV7-2 and J is TRBJ2-1; possibly TRBD1 or TRBD2 for D (5 bases each). Trimming took off 1 base at V and 7 bases at J, with 14 bases between the two ends. The V gene's germline CDR1 is SGHTA and CDR2 FQGNSA. The CDR3 runs 15 residues. The CDR3 sequence is CASSLVPSGANEQFF. CDR3 sequence (DNA): TGTGCCAGCAGCTTAGTGCCTTCCGGGGCGAATGAGCAGTTCTTC.

The chain joins TRBV7-2 to TRBJ2-3; 7 bases align to TRBD2. CDR3 length: 19 residues. In germline, CDR1 is SGHTA, CDR2 FQGNSA. V was pared by 5 bases and J by 2 bases, with 19 bases of the junction left unmatched. The CDR3 DNA reads as TGTGCCAGCAGCCTACACGCCCGTCGGGGGGAGACGGACACAGATACGCAGTATTTT. It codes for CASSLHARRGETDTDTQYF.

V is TRBV28 and J is TRBJ2-1, with 9 bases aligning to TRBD1. The J call is uncertain, as TRBJ2-7 better fits the DNA end. This CDR3 has 15 amino acids. CDR1 is MDHEN and CDR2 is SYDVKM in the germline V gene. CDR3 protein: CASSSPPTGGYEQYF. The CDR3 DNA reads as TGTGCCAGCAGTTCCCCCCCGACAGGGGGCTACGAGCAGTACTTC.

V gene TRBV6-5 combines with J gene TRBJ2-7, with 8 nucleotides matching TRBD1. Germline V gene data show CDR1 as MNHEY and CDR2 as SVGAGI. V shed 4 bases, J shed 2 bases, and the junction held 4 bases outside the gene matches. This CDR3 contains 14 residues. DNA for the CDR3: TGTGCCAGCAGTTCGGGCAGGGGGCCCTACGAGCAGTACTTC. It translates to CASSSGRGPYEQYF.

The chain uses TRBV28 and TRBJ2-5, with a weak D call TRBD1 (6 bases). There are 16 residues in the CDR3. V lost 2 bases and J 2 bases, leaving 15 bases between the germline ends. Germline V gene lookup returns CDR1 MDHEN and CDR2 SYDVKM. Here the CDR3 reads CASSLAPGDRQETQYF. The DNA of the CDR3 is TGTGCCAGCAGTTTAGCGCCAGGGGATAGACAAGAGACCCAGTACTTC.

Worth noting for this clonotype: A junction boundary mismatches the germline segment, possibly from a read error. This chain joins TRBV11-2 and TRBJ2-7, with 7 bases that match TRBD1. The CDR3 contains 12 residues. CDR1 and CDR2 (germline): SGHAT, FQNNGV. In DNA form, the CDR3 reads TGTGCCAGCAGCCGGGACAGCGGCGAGCTGTACTTC. This gives the protein CASSRDSGELYF.

The V and J genes are TRBV7-2 and TRBJ1-5; D not resolved. Trimming took 3 bases from V and 9 from J, leaving 9 bases between them. CDR3 length: 12 amino acids. The V gene's germline CDR1 is SGHTA and CDR2 FQGNSA. The CDR3 loop is CASSLQPGPQHF. The CDR3 DNA sequence: TGTGCCAGCAGCTTGCAACCGGGGCCCCAGCATTTT.